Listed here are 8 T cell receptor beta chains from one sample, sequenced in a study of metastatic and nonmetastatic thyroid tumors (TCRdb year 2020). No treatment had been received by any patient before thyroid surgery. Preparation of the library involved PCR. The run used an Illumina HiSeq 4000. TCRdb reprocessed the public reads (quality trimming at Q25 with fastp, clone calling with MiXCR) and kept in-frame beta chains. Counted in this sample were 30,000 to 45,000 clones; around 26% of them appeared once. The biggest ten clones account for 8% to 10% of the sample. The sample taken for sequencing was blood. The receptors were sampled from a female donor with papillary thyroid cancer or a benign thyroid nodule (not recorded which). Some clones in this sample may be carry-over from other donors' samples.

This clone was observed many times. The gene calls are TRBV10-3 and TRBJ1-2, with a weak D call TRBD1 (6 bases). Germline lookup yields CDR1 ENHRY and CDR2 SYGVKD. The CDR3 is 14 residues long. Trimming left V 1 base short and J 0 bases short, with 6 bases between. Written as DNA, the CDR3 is TGTGCCATCAGTGAGTGGACAGCTAACTATGGCTACACCTTC. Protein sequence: CAISEWTANYGYTF.

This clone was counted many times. CDR3 sequence: CASSQFGGRLGTEAFF. DNA for the CDR3: TGCGCCAGCAGCCAATTTGGGGGGCGCCTGGGCACTGAAGCTTTCTTT. This chain connects TRBV4-3 to TRBJ1-1; tentatively, D is TRBD1 (6 bases). Germline CDR1 LGHNA, CDR2 YSLEER. The CDR3 contains 16 residues. Between the trimmed V and J ends, which lost 2 bases and 4 bases, there was a span of 17 bases.

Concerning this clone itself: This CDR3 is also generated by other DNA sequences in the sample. CDR3 residues: CAWLSPGTEAFF. The CDR3 coding sequence is TGTGCCTGGCTGTCCCCTGGTACTGAAGCTTTCTTT. The rearrangement uses TRBV30 and TRBJ1-1; D ambiguous. V was trimmed by 5 bases and J by 5 bases, leaving 12 bases between them. Looked up from germline, CDR1 is GTSNPN and CDR2 is SVGIG (reference sequence). CDR3 length: 12 amino acids.

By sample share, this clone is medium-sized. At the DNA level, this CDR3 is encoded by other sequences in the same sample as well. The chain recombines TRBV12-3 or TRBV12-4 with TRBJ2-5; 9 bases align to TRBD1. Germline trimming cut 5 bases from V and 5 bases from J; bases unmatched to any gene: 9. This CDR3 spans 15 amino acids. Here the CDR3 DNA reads TGTGCCAGCAGTCTCCGGCGGGGGACAGGGGAGACCCAGTACTTC. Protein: CASSLRRGTGETQYF.

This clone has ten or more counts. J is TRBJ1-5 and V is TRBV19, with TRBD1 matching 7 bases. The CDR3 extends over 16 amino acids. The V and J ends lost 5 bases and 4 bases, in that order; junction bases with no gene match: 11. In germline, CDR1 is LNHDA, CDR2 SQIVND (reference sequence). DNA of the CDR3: TGTGCCAGTAGTTCAATCCGGGACAGCCTTAATCAGCCCCAGCATTTT. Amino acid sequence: CASSSIRDSLNQPQHF.

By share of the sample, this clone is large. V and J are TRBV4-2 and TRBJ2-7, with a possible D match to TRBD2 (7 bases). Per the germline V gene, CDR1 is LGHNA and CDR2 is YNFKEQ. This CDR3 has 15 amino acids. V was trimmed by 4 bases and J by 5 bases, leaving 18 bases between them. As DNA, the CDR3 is TGTGCCAGCAGCCTGCGTCCCGGGGGGCCGAACGAGCAGTACTTC. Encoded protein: CASSLRPGGPNEQYF.

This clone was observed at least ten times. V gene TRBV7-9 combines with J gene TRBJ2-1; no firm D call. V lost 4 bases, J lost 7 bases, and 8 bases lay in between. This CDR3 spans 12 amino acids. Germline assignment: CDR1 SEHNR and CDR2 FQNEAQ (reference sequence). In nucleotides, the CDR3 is TGTGCCAGCAGCTGGACGGTGAATGAGCAGTTCTTC. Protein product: CASSWTVNEQFF.

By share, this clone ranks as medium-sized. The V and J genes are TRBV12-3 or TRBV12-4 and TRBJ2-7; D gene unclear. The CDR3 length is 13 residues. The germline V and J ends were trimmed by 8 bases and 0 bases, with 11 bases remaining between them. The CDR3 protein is CASGLGFSYEQYF. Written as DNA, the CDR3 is TGTGCCAGCGGTCTGGGGTTCTCCTACGAGCAGTACTTC.